The 19 T cell receptor beta chains presented below share a single source sample, sequenced in a study of cytomegalovirus exposure and HLA in healthy donors (TCRdb year 2017). Preparation of the library involved the immunoSEQ multiplex PCR assay. For the multiplex PCR, a mixture combining 60 forward primers for TCR Vbeta segments and 13 reverse primers for TCR Jbeta segments was used. TCRdb holds this immuneACCESS table with in-frame rearrangements only. Some clones are missing; in checked studies, unresolved V genes explain under half, and the rest has no known cause. The sample has around 200,000 clones on record, around 81% of them singletons. The ten biggest clones cover approximately 2% of the sample. Sequenced sample: PBMCs. The receptors derive from a man under 40 in good health and CMV-seronegative.

The chain joins TRBV6-1 to TRBJ2-7; maybe TRBD1 (6 bases). Germline V gene sequence: CDR1 MNHNS, CDR2 SASEGT. The ends were cut back, 6 bases at V and 0 bases at J, with 12 bases in the middle. This CDR3 comprises 14 residues. Written as DNA, the CDR3 is TGTGCCAGCAGCGGGACAACTCTCTCCTACGAGCAGTACTTC. Translating gives CASSGTTLSYEQYF.

CDR3 amino acids: CASSLRQGLNTEAFF. The CDR3 region has the DNA TGTGCCAGCAGCCTTCGACAGGGGTTGAACACTGAAGCTTTCTTT. This sequence joins TRBV7-2 and TRBJ1-1, with TRBD1 matching over 8 bases. Germline V CDR1 and CDR2: SGHTA, FQGNSA. V dropped 5 bases and J dropped 0; count of bases not matched to a gene: 5. The CDR3 sequence is 15 residues long.

Notes on this clone: One junction end disagrees with the germline gene, perhaps due to a read error. The chain employs TRBV7-9 and TRBJ2-7; 10 bases fit TRBD1. The CDR3 is 16 residues long. CDR1 SEHNR and CDR2 FQNEAQ come from the germline V gene (reference sequence). The CDR3 nucleotides are TGTACCAGCAGACCCACCGGGACAGGGGACCCCTACGAGCAGTACTTC. This codes for CTSRPTGTGDPYEQYF.

CDR3 in amino acids: CASALQGAGEQYF. As DNA, the CDR3 is TGTGCCAGCGCCTTACAGGGGGCGGGCGAGCAGTACTTC. The chain combines TRBV6-5 with TRBJ2-7; 9 nucleotides match TRBD1. Germline V gives CDR1 MNHEY, CDR2 SVGAGI. Trimming cost V 8 bases and J 6 bases; bases outside gene matches: 8. This CDR3 comprises 13 residues.

This clone has just a few counts. The chain carries TRBV2 and TRBJ2-7, with a weak D call TRBD2 (6 bases). CDR3 length: 12 residues. Germline V CDR1 and CDR2: SNHLY, FYNNEI. V was shortened by 6 bases and J by 4 bases, with 10 bases between the two germline ends. CDR3 sequence (DNA): TGTGCCAGCAGCGGGAGTCGATACGAGCAGTACTTC. Amino acids: CASSGSRYEQYF.

This clone turned up a few times. The chain has TRBV4-1 and TRBJ2-7, with D possibly matching TRBD2 (5 bases). This CDR3 region has 12 residues. CDR1 and CDR2 (germline): MGHRA, YSYEKL. Trimming shortened V by 5 bases and J by 4 bases, and 9 bases separated the two germline ends. CDR3 nucleotides: TGCGCCAGCAGCGGAGAGGGTTACGAGCAGTACTTC. It codes for CASSGEGYEQYF.

The genes are TRBV4-2 and TRBJ2-2; 7 bases agree with TRBD2. The J segment lost 10 bases and the V segment lost 1 base, leaving 6 bases of the junction unmatched. The CDR3 loop spans 14 amino acids. CDR1 and CDR2 (germline): LGHNA, YNFKEQ. CDR3 DNA sequence: TGTGCCAGCAGCCAAGGGGCGGGAGCGGTGGAGCTGTTTTTT. It is translated as CASSQGAGAVELFF.

This rearrangement joins TRBV27 to TRBJ1-3; D is undetermined. This CDR3 spans 13 amino acids. Germline lookup yields CDR1 MNHEY and CDR2 SMNVEV (reference sequence). V lost 3 bases and J lost 7, with 10 bases in between. The CDR3 here is CASSLAAGNTIYF. The CDR3 nucleotides read TGTGCCAGCAGTTTGGCCGCCGGGAACACCATATATTTT.

Comments on this clone: The junction differs from germline at one of its ends, possibly a read error. The V gene is TRBV7-9, the J gene TRBJ2-7, with TRBD2 as a possible D gene (6 bases). This CDR3 contains 12 residues. Per germline, CDR1 SEHNR and CDR2 FQNEAQ (reference sequence). CDR3 bases: TGTGCCAGCAGTTTGAATGAGGACTACCCTCCCTTC. This sequence encodes CASSLNEDYPPF.

The chain carries TRBV6-4 and TRBJ2-3; TRBD2 might be the D (6 bases). The ends were cut back, 3 bases at V and 3 bases at J, with 16 bases in the middle. This CDR3 is built from 16 residues. The germline gives CDR1 MRHNA, CDR2 SNTAGT. The CDR3 DNA sequence: TGTGCCAGCAGTGAATCCGAGACTAGGTTTACAGATACGCAGTATTTT. It translates to CASSESETRFTDTQYF.

The rearrangement joins TRBV4-2 to TRBJ2-5, with TRBD2 matching over 10 bases. The V segment lost 2 bases and the J segment 2 bases; nucleotides outside the gene matches: 2. Germline V gene sequence: CDR1 LGHNA, CDR2 YNFKEQ. The CDR3 runs 15 residues. CDR3 sequence (DNA): TGTGCCAGCAGCCAAAAGCGGGAGGGACAAGAGACCCAGTACTTC. It yields the protein CASSQKREGQETQYF.

The chain carries TRBV7-5 and TRBJ1-5; TRBD1, as called in the table, went unchecked against the DNA. TRBV7-5 is annotated as a pseudogene. The CDR3 is 16 amino acids. The CDR3 nucleotides read TGTGCCAGAAGCCCAGACCTCCGGGACAGGGGTCAGCCCCAGCATTTT. Its translation: CARSPDLRDRGQPQHF.

The rearrangement links TRBV25-1 to TRBJ2-3; TRBD2 aligns across 9 bases. CDR1 and CDR2 (germline): MGHDK, SYGVNS. V gave up 6 bases and J gave up 0 bases; unmatched junction bases: 13. The CDR3 sequence is 18 residues long. The CDR3 bases are TGTGCCAGCAGCGAAAGGGCGGGAGGGGTTCCTAGCACAGATACGCAGTATTTT. Its protein is CASSERAGGVPSTDTQYF.

The rearrangement joins TRBV19 to TRBJ1-3; 7 nucleotides match TRBD1. The CDR3 is 15 amino acids. The V and J ends lost 6 bases and 0 bases, in that order; junction bases with no gene match: 5. Germline V lookup: CDR1 LNHDA, CDR2 SQIVND (reference sequence). CDR3 region: CASSGQESSGNTIYF. CDR3 DNA sequence: TGTGCCAGTAGCGGACAGGAAAGCTCTGGAAACACCATATATTTT.

The sample holds a few counts of this clone. The genes are TRBV14 and TRBJ2-7, with TRBD1 identical over 7 bases. V shed 4 bases, J shed 3 bases, and the junction held 6 bases outside the gene matches. The CDR3 spans 14 residues. Germline CDR1 SGHDN, CDR2 FVKESK. In DNA, the CDR3 is TGTGCCAGCAGCCCAGACCGACAGGGCTACGAGCAGTACTTC. Amino acid sequence: CASSPDRQGYEQYF.

V gene TRBV28 combines with J gene TRBJ2-1; D perhaps matches TRBD1 (7 bases). Deletions cut 6 bases from V and 3 bases from J, with 12 bases between. CDR3 size: 14 residues. CDR1 is MDHEN and CDR2 is SYDVKM in the germline V gene. CDR3 region: CASRGGTVYNEQFF. CDR3 sequence (DNA): TGTGCCAGCAGAGGAGGGACAGTCTACAATGAGCAGTTCTTC.

The CDR3 reads CASSFGTGGLSYEQYF. CDR3 DNA sequence: TGTGCCAGCAGCTTCGGGACAGGGGGTTTATCCTACGAGCAGTACTTC. The V gene is TRBV28, the J gene TRBJ2-7, with TRBD1 matching 11 bases. CDR3 size: 16 residues. CDR1 MDHEN and CDR2 SYDVKM come from the germline V gene. V shed 6 bases and J 1 base; nucleotides not matched to a gene: 8. The variable domain in full, completed from reference TRBV28 and TRBJ2-7, reads DVKVTQSSRYLVKRTGEKVFLECVQDMDHENMFWYRQDPGLGLRLIYFSYDVKMKEKGDIPEGYSVSREKKERFSLILESASTNQTSMYLCASSFGTGGLSYEQYFGPGTRLTVT.

Only one count was recorded for this clone. This sequence joins TRBV7-3 and TRBJ2-2, with 7 bases lining up with TRBD2. CDR3 length equals 16 residues. V was pared by 5 bases and J by 2 bases, with 8 bases of the junction left unmatched. Germline V lookup: CDR1 SGHTA, CDR2 FQGTGA. Written as DNA, the CDR3 is TGTGCCAGCAGCCCCAGGCCGGGAGGAAACACCGGGGAGCTGTTTTTT. It codes for CASSPRPGGNTGELFF.

This clone was recorded once. The V call is TRBV10-2, the J call TRBJ1-1, with D possibly TRBD1 on 5 matching bases. CDR1 is WSHSY, CDR2 SAAADI, per germline. The V and J ends lost 4 bases and 3 bases respectively, with 12 bases between them. CDR3 length equals 14 residues. In DNA, the CDR3 is TGCGCCAGCAGTGTGGGGAGGGGTCACACTGAAGCTTTCTTT. It translates to CASSVGRGHTEAFF.